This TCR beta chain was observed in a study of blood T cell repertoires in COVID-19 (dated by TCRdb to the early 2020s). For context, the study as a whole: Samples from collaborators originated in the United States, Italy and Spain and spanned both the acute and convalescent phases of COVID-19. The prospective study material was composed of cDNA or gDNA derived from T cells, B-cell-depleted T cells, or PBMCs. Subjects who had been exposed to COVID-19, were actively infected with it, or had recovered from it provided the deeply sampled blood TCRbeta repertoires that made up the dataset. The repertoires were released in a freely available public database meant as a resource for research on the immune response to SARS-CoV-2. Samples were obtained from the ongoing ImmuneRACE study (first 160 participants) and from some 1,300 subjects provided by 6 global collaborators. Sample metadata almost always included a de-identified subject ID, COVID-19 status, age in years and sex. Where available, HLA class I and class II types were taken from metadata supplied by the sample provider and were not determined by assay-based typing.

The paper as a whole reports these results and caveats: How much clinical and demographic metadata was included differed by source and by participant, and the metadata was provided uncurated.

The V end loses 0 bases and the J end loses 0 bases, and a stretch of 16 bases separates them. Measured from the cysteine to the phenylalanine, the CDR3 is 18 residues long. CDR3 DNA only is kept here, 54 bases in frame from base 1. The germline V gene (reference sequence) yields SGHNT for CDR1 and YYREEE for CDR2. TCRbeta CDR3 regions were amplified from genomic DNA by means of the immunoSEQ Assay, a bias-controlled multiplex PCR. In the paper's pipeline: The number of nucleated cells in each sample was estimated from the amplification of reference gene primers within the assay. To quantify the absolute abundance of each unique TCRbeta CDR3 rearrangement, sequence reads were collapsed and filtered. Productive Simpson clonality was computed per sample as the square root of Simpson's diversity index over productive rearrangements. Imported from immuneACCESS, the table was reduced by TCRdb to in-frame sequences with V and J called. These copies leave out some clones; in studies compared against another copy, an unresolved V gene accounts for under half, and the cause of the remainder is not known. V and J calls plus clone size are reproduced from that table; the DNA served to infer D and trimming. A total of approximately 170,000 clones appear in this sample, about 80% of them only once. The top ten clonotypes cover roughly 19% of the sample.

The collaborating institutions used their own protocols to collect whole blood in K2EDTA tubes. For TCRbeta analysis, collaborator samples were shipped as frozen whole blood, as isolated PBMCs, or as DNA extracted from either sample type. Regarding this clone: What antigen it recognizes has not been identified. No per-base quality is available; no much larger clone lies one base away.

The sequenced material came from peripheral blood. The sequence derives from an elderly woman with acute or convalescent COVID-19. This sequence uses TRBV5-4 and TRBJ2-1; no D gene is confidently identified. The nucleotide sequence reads TGTGCCAGCAGCTTGGACTTCTCCTTACTTAGCTCCTACAATGAGCAGTTCTTC. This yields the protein CASSLDFSLLSSYNEQFF.